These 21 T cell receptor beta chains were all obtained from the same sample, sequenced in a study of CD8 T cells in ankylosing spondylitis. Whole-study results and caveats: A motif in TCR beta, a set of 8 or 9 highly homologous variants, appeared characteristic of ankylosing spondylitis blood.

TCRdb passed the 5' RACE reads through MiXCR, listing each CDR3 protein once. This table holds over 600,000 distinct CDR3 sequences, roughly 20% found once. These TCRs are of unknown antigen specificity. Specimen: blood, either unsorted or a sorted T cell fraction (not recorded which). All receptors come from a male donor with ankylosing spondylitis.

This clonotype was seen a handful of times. As DNA, the CDR3 is TGTGCCAGCAGCGAAGGGTTAGCCTCCAATCAGCCCCAGCATTTT. It codes for CASSEGLASNQPQHF. This chain joins TRBV9 and TRBJ1-5, with unresolved D. Germline CDR1 is SGDLS and CDR2 is YYNGEE. The ends were cut back, 3 bases at V and 3 bases at J, with 13 bases in the middle. The CDR3 has 15 residues.

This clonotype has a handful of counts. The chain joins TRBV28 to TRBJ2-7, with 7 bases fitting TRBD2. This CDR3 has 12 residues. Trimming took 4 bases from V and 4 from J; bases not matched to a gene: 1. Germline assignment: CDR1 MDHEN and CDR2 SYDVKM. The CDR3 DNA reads TGTGCCAGCAGTTGGGGGGGGTACGAGCAGTACTTC. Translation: CASSWGGYEQYF.

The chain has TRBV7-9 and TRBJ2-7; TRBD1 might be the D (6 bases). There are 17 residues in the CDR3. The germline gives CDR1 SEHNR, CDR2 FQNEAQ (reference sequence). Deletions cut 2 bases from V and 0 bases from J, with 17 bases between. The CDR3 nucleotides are TGTGCCAGCAGCTTACCCTCCGGGACACCTCACTCCTACGAGCAGTACTTC. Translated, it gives CASSLPSGTPHSYEQYF.

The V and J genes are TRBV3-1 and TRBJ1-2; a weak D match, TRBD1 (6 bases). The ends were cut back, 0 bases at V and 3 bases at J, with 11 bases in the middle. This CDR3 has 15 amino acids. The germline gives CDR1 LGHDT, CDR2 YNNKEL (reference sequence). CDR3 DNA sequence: TGTGCCAGCAGCCAAGAAACAGAGGGGGACTATGGCTACACCTTC. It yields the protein CASSQETEGDYGYTF.

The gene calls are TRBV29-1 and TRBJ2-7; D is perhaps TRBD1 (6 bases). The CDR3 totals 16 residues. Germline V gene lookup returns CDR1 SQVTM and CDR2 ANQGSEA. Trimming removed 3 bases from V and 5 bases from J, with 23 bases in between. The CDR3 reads CSVENPGHRDSHEQYF. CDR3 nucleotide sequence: TGCAGCGTTGAGAACCCGGGACACCGAGATTCCCACGAGCAGTACTTC.

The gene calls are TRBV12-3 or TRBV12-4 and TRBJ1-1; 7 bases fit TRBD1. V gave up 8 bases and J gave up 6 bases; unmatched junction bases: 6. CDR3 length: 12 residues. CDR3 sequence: CASRTGTAEAFF. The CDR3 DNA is TGTGCCAGCCGAACCGGGACAGCTGAAGCTTTCTTT.

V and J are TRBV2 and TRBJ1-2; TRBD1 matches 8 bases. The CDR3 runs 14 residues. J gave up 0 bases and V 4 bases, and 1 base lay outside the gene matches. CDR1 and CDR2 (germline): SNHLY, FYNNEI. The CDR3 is CASSGDRTNYGYTF. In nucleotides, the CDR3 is TGTGCCAGCAGTGGGGACAGGACTAACTATGGCTACACCTTC.

The CDR3 coding sequence is TGCGCCAGCAGCCAGGGGAGGGTTAGTAGAGAGACCCAGTACTTC. Translation: CASSQGRVSRETQYF. The V gene is TRBV4-1, the J gene TRBJ2-5; 7 bases are a match to TRBD2. Germline CDR1 is MGHRA and CDR2 is YSYEKL. The CDR3 consists of 15 residues. After removal of 3 bases from V and 4 bases from J, the junction contained 8 bases not matched to a gene.

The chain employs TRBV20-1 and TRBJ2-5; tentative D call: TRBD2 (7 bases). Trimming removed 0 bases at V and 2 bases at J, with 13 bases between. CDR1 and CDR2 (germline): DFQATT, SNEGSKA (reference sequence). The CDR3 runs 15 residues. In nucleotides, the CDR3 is TGCAGTGCTAGAGATGGGAGGGGGGCACAAGAGACCCAGTACTTC. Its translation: CSARDGRGAQETQYF.

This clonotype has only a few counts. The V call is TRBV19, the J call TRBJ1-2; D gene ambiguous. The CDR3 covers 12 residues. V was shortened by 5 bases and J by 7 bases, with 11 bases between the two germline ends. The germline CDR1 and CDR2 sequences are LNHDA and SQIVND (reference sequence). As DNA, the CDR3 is TGTGCCAGTAGTCCTAAGGGAAGTGGCTACACCTTC. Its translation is CASSPKGSGYTF. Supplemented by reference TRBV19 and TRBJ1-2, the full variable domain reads DGGITQSPKYLFRKEGQNVTLSCEQNLNHDAMYWYRQDPGQGLRLIYYSQIVNDFQKGDIAEGYSVSREKKESFPLTVTSAQKNPTAFYLCASSPKGSGYTFGSGTRLTVV.

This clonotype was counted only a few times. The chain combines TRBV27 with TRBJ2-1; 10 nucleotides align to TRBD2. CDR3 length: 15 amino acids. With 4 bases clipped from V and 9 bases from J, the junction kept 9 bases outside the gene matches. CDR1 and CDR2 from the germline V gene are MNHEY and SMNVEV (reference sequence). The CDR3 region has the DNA TGTGCCAGCAGTTCCGCTAGCGGGAGTAAGGTTGAGCAGTTCTTC. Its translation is CASSSASGSKVEQFF.

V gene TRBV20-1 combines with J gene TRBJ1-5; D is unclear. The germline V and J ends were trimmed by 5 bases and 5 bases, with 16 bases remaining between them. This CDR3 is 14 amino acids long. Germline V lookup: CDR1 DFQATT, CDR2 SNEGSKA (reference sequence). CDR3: CSAPPDAGDQPQHF. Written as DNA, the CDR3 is TGCAGTGCTCCCCCGGATGCGGGCGATCAGCCCCAGCATTTT.

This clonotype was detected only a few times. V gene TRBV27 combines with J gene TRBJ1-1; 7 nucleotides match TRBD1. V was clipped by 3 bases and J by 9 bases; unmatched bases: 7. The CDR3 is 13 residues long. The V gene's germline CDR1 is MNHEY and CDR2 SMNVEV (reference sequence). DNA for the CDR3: TGTGCCAGCAGTTTTGGGGACAGCGAAAAAGCTTTCTTT. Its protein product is CASSFGDSEKAFF.

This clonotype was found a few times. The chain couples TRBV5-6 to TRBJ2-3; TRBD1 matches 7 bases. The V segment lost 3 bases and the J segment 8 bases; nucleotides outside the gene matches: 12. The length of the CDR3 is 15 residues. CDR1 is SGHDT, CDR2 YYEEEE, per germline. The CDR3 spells CASSSFDRAVGTQYF. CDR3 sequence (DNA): TGTGCCAGCAGCTCCTTCGACAGGGCAGTGGGTACGCAGTATTTT.

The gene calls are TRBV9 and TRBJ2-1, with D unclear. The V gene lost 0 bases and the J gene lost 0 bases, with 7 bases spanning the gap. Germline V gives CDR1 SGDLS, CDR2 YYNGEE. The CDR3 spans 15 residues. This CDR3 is CASSVEGYSYNEQFF. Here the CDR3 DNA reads TGTGCCAGCAGCGTAGAGGGTTACTCCTACAATGAGCAGTTCTTC. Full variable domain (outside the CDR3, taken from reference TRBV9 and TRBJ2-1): DSGVTQTPKHLITATGQRVTLRCSPRSGDLSVYWYQQSLDQGLQFLIQYYNGEERAKGNILERFSAQQFPDLHSELNLSSLELGDSALYFCASSVEGYSYNEQFFGPGTRLTVL.

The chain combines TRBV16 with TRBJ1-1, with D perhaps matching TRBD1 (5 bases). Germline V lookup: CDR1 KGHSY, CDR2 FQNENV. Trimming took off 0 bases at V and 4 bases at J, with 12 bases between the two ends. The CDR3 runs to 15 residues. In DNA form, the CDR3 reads TGTGCCAGCAGCCAATCTAAGGGGCGCCCCACTGAAGCTTTCTTT. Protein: CASSQSKGRPTEAFF.

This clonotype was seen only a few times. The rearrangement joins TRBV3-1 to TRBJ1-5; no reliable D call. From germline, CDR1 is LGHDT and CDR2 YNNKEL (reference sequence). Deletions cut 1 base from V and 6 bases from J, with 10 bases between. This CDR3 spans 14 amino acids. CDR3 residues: CASSQGSAIQPQHF. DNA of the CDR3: TGTGCCAGCAGCCAAGGGTCGGCAATTCAGCCCCAGCATTTT.

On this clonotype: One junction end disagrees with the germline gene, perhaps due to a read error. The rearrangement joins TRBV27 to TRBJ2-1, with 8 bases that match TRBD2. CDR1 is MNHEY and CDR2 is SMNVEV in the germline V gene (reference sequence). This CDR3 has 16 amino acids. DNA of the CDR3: TGCACCAGCAGTTCTCTCAACCCTAAGCGGGAGTATGAGCAGTTCTTC. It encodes CTSSSLNPKREYEQFF.

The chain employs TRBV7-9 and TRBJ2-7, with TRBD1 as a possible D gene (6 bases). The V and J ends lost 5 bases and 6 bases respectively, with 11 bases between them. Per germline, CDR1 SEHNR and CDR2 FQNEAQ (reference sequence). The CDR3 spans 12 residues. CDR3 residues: CASSQTGTEQYF. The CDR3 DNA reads TGTGCCAGCAGCCAAACAGGGACCGAGCAGTACTTC.

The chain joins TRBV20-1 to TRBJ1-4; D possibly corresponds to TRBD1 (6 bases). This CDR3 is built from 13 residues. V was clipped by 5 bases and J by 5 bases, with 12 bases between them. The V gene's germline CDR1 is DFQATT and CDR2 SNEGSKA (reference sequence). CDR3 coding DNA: TGCAGTGCTTGGGGGCAACAGAATGAAAAACTGTTTTTT. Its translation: CSAWGQQNEKLFF.

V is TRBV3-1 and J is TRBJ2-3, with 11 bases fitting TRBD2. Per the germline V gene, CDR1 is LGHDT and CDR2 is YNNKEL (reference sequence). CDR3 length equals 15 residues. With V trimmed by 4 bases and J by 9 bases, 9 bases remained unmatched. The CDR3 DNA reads TGTGCCAGCAGCCGACCGGGACTAGCGGTCTACACGCAGTATTTT. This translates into CASSRPGLAVYTQYF.